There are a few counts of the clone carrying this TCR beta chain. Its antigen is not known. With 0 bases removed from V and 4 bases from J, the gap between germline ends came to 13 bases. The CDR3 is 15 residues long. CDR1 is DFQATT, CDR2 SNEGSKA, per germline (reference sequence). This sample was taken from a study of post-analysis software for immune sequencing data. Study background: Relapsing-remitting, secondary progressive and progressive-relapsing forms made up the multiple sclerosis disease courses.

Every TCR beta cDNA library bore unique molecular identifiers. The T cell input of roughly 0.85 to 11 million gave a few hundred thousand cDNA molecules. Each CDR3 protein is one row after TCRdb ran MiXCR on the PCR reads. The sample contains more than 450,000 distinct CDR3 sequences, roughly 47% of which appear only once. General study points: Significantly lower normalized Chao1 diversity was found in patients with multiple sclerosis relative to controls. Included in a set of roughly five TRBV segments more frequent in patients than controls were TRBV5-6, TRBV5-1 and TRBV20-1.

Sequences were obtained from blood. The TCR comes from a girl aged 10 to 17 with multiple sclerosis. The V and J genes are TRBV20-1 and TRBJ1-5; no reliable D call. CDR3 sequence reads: CSARDPQADNQPQHF. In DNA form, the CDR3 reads TGCAGTGCTAGAGATCCGCAGGCAGATAATCAGCCCCAGCATTTT.